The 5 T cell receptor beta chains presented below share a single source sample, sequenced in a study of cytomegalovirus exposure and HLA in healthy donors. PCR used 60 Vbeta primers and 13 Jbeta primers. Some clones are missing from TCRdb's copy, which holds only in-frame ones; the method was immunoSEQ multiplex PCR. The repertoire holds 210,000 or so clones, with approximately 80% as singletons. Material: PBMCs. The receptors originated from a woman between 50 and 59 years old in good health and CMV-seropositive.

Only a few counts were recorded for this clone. The DNA of the CDR3 is TGTGCCAGCTCACCACAAGGGAGGGTCCCCCAGCATTTT. Translation: CASSPQGRVPQHF. The chain uses TRBV18 and TRBJ1-5; no firm D call. Germline V gene lookup returns CDR1 KGHSH and CDR2 LQKENI. V lost 1 base and J 10 bases, leaving 11 bases between the germline ends. This CDR3 has 13 residues.

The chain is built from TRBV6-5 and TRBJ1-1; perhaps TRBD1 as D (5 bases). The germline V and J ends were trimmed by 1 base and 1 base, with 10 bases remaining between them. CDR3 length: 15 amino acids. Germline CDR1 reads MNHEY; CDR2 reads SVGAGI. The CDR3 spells CASSYLGGGNTEAFF. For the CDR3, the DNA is TGTGCCAGCAGTTACTTGGGGGGTGGGAACACTGAAGCTTTCTTT.

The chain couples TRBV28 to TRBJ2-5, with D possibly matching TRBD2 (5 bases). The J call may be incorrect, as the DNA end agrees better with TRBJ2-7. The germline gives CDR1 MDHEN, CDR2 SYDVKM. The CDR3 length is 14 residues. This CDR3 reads CASSLPGSSYEQYF. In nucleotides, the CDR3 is TGTGCCAGCAGTTTACCGGGGAGCTCCTACGAGCAGTACTTC.

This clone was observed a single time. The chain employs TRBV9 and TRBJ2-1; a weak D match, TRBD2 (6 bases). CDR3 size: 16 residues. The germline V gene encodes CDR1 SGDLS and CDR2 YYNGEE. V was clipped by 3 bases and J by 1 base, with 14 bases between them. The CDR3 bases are TGTGCCAGCAGCGCCCCCGGCGCGGGGTCCTACAATGAGCAGTTCTTC. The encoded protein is CASSAPGAGSYNEQFF.

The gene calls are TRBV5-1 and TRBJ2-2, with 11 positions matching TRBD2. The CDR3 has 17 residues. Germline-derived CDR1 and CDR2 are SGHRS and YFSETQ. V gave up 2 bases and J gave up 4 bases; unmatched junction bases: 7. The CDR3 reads CASSLGTSGYFTGELFF. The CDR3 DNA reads TGCGCCAGCAGCTTAGGGACTAGCGGTTATTTCACCGGGGAGCTGTTTTTT.